These 28 T cell receptor beta chains share one sample of origin, sequenced in a study of blood T cells in healthy people across ages (dated by TCRdb to 2014 to 2015). Library preparation was by 5' RACE. The instrument was an Illumina HiSeq 2500. A second PCR of about 6 to 12 cycles was run with a J-beta primer mix and a sample-barcoded 5' primer. The public reads were quality trimmed at Q25 with fastp and then assembled into clones with MiXCR by TCRdb, keeping productive beta chains. Entries that share a CDR3 protein sequence are merged under the most common genes and DNA. This sample holds around 990,000 distinct CDR3 sequences; roughly two fifths were observed only once. 13% of the sample comes from the top ten. The sequenced material came from blood. These receptor sequences come from a man aged 18 to 29 in good health.

In this sample, this clonotype turned up many times. The V and J genes are TRBV7-9 and TRBJ2-4, with D perhaps TRBD1 (5 bases). Trimming stripped 1 base from V and 7 bases from J, with 11 bases between. In germline, CDR1 is SEHNR, CDR2 FQNEAQ (reference sequence). The length of the CDR3 is 14 residues. The CDR3 spells CASSLVDPGNIQYF. CDR3 DNA sequence: TGTGCCAGCAGCTTAGTAGATCCAGGGAACATTCAGTACTTC.

The V call is TRBV20-1, the J call TRBJ1-4; 7 bases align to TRBD1. Losses at the gene ends were 2 bases for V and 3 bases for J; bases not matched to a gene: 6. The CDR3 covers 15 residues. From germline, CDR1 is DFQATT and CDR2 SNEGSKA (reference sequence). The CDR3 DNA follows: TGCAGTGCTAGACCCGCCGGGACAGCTAATGAAAAACTGTTTTTT. This sequence encodes CSARPAGTANEKLFF.

This clonotype was recorded a few times. The chain couples TRBV9 to TRBJ2-1; 9 positions agree with TRBD1. The ends lost 3 bases at V and 3 bases at J; junction bases unmatched: 7. Germline CDR1 reads SGDLS; CDR2 reads YYNGEE. The CDR3 totals 16 residues. In DNA form, the CDR3 reads TGTGCCAGCAGCGCAGGACAGGGGTCTCGCTACAATGAGCAGTTCTTC. Its protein is CASSAGQGSRYNEQFF.

The rearrangement joins TRBV20-1 to TRBJ1-4; TRBD1 is a possible D gene (6 bases). Trimming stripped 6 bases from V and 7 bases from J, with 21 bases between. This CDR3 comprises 15 residues. Germline V gene lookup returns CDR1 DFQATT and CDR2 SNEGSKA (reference sequence). Here the CDR3 DNA reads TGCAGTGCCGCCGAGGGGGGGGGCGATGCTGAAAAACTGTTTTTT. It encodes CSAAEGGGDAEKLFF.

The genes are TRBV11-2 and TRBJ2-4; D remains unclear. V gave up 1 base and J gave up 8 bases, with 18 bases separating them. Looked up from germline, CDR1 is SGHAT and CDR2 is FQNNGV. CDR3 length: 16 residues. CDR3 in amino acids: CASSLGAGNLGDIQYF. For the CDR3, the DNA is TGTGCCAGCAGCTTAGGTGCTGGAAACCTTGGGGACATTCAGTACTTC.

V and J are TRBV20-1 and TRBJ1-2; 8 bases match TRBD1. Trimming took 2 bases from V and 0 from J; bases not matched to a gene: 8. This CDR3 is 16 amino acids long. The germline V gene encodes CDR1 DFQATT and CDR2 SNEGSKA (reference sequence). CDR3 amino acids: CSARQGAPLSNYGYTF. As DNA, the CDR3 is TGCAGTGCTAGACAGGGGGCGCCCCTCTCTAACTATGGCTACACCTTC.

There are many counts of this clonotype. The CDR3 loop is CASSQDAGRDEKLFF. CDR3 nucleotide sequence: TGCGCCAGCAGCCAAGATGCAGGGAGGGATGAAAAACTGTTTTTT. This chain links TRBV4-3 with TRBJ1-4, with D maybe TRBD1 (5 bases). Germline CDR1 reads LGHNA; CDR2 reads YSLEER. The length of the CDR3 is 15 residues. Trimming left V 0 bases short and J 6 bases short, with 11 bases between.

CDR3 protein: CASSRGTGRETQYF. DNA of the CDR3: TGTGCCAGCAGCCGGGGGACAGGGAGGGAGACCCAGTACTTC. The V call is TRBV3-1, the J call TRBJ2-7; 9 nucleotides match TRBD1. The J call may be incorrect, as the DNA end agrees better with TRBJ2-5. Germline V CDR1 and CDR2: LGHDT, YNNKEL (reference sequence). The CDR3 runs to 14 residues.

A few counts support this clonotype. V and J are TRBV9 and TRBJ1-4, with D tentatively TRBD1 (5 bases). CDR1 SGDLS and CDR2 YYNGEE come from the germline V gene. V shed 2 bases and J shed 6 bases, with 14 bases lying between them. The CDR3 totals 15 residues. DNA for the CDR3: TGTGCCAGCAGCGTCTCCCCCTCGGGGCATGAAAAACTGTTTTTT. Residues: CASSVSPSGHEKLFF.

The chain carries TRBV12-5 and TRBJ2-1; TRBD1 or TRBD2 may be the D gene (5 bases each). Trimming pared 0 bases from V and 1 base from J, leaving 13 bases between. The germline V gene encodes CDR1 LGHNT and CDR2 FRNRAP. This CDR3 contains 17 residues. The DNA of the CDR3 is TGTGCTAGTGGTTTGGTCGAGGGGACCAGTTCCTACAATGAGCAGTTCTTC. Translation gives CASGLVEGTSSYNEQFF. Variable domain in full (rest from reference TRBV12-5 and TRBJ2-1): DARVTQTPRHKVTEMGQEVTMRCQPILGHNTVFWYRQTMMQGLELLAYFRNRAPLDDSGMPKDRFSAEMPDATLATLKIQPSEPRDSAVYFCASGLVEGTSSYNEQFFGPGTRLTVL.

This rearrangement joins TRBV5-1 to TRBJ1-4; 9 bases map to TRBD1. Germline values: CDR1 SGHRS, CDR2 YFSETQ. J was trimmed by 8 bases and V by 3 bases; bases with no gene match: 14. CDR3 size: 17 residues. The CDR3, as DNA: TGCGCCAGCAGCTCCGGGACAGGGCGAAGAACGGAGGAAAAACTGTTTTTT. Translation: CASSSGTGRRTEEKLFF.

The chain has TRBV5-1 and TRBJ2-1; D may be TRBD2 (6 bases). The CDR3 spans 14 residues. Germline assignment: CDR1 SGHRS and CDR2 YFSETQ. Trimming shortened V by 6 bases and J by 10 bases, and 20 bases separated the two germline ends. The CDR3, as DNA: TGCGCCAGCACGGGTCTTAGCGGTTCGGCGGAGCAGTTCTTC. Residues: CASTGLSGSAEQFF. Together with reference TRBV5-1 and TRBJ2-1, the CDR3 gives the full variable domain: KAGVTQTPRYLIKTRGQQVTLSCSPISGHRSVSWYQQTPGQGLQFLFEYFSETQRNKGNFPGRFSGRQFSNSRSEMNVSTLELGDSALYLCASTGLSGSAEQFFGPGTRLTVL.

The sample holds a few counts of this clonotype. The rearrangement links TRBV4-1 to TRBJ1-1; no reliable D call. The germline CDR1 and CDR2 sequences are MGHRA and YSYEKL. There are 15 residues in the CDR3. With 2 bases removed from V and 1 base from J, the gap between germline ends came to 11 bases. CDR3 DNA: TGCGCCAGCAGCCAAAGGGCACATCAGAACACTGAAGCTTTCTTT. Amino acids: CASSQRAHQNTEAFF.

This clonotype occurred a few times. The chain combines TRBV14 with TRBJ2-5; D remains ambiguous. The V end lost 0 bases, the J end lost 5 bases, and 13 bases lay between the germline ends. The CDR3 extends over 15 amino acids. Per germline, CDR1 SGHDN and CDR2 FVKESK. The CDR3 region has the DNA TGTGCCAGCAGCCAAGATGGGCGGTATCTTGAGACCCAGTACTTC. It yields the protein CASSQDGRYLETQYF.

This clonotype was observed a handful of times. The rearrangement links TRBV9 to TRBJ2-1, with D possibly being TRBD2 (5 bases). The germline V gene has CDR1 SGDLS and CDR2 YYNGEE. The germline V and J ends were trimmed by 4 bases and 3 bases, with 17 bases remaining between them. This CDR3 contains 16 residues. Written as DNA, the CDR3 is TGTGCCAGCAGCCCCTTGGAGGAGAGCGACTACAATGAGCAGTTCTTC. The encoded protein is CASSPLEESDYNEQFF.

This chain uses TRBV21-1 with TRBJ2-2; TRBD1 is the table's D call, not checked against the DNA. TRBV21-1 corresponds to a pseudogene. This CDR3 spans 14 amino acids. The CDR3 spells CASSKERGVGELFF. DNA of the CDR3: TGTGCCAGCAGCAAAGAGAGGGGCGTCGGGGAGCTGTTTTTT.

This clonotype was detected once. The chain couples TRBV5-1 to TRBJ2-7, with a possible D match to TRBD1 (5 bases). Germline-derived CDR1 and CDR2 are SGHRS and YFSETQ. V lost 7 bases and J 7 bases, leaving 15 bases between the germline ends. The CDR3 sequence is 12 residues long. CDR3 amino acids: CASDDSYNEQYF. CDR3 DNA sequence: TGCGCCAGCGACGACAGTTACAATGAGCAGTACTTC.

This clonotype occurred a few times. The chain is built from TRBV7-9 and TRBJ2-7; no reliable D call. This CDR3 is built from 19 residues. With 1 base removed from V and 2 bases from J, the gap between germline ends came to 24 bases. The V gene's germline CDR1 is SEHNR and CDR2 FQNEAQ (reference sequence). CDR3 loop: CASSLVNGPIEARTYEQYF. The CDR3, as DNA: TGTGCCAGCAGCTTAGTCAATGGCCCAATTGAGGCTCGGACCTACGAGCAGTACTTC.

The chain carries TRBV20-1 and TRBJ1-6, with 7 bases matching TRBD1. This CDR3 region has 14 residues. Germline CDR1 is DFQATT and CDR2 is SNEGSKA (reference sequence). CDR3 region: CGTGTEVDNSPLHF. The DNA for the CDR3 is TGCGGAACAGGGACAGAGGTTGATAATTCACCCCTCCACTTT.

The chain combines TRBV7-2 with TRBJ2-3; 11 nucleotides agree with TRBD2. Trimming took 1 base from V and 5 from J; bases not matched to a gene: 5. Germline values: CDR1 SGHTA, CDR2 FQGNSA. This CDR3 region has 16 residues. CDR3 nucleotide sequence: TGTGCCAGCAGCTTAGAGGTAGCGGGGGGGCTAGATACGCAGTATTTT. Protein: CASSLEVAGGLDTQYF.

This clonotype was detected only a few times. The chain links TRBV6-2 or TRBV6-3 to TRBJ2-3, with D possibly matching TRBD1 (6 bases). In germline, CDR1 is MNHEY, CDR2 SVGEGT. V was pared by 7 bases and J by 3 bases, with 14 bases between. This CDR3 contains 14 residues. Here the CDR3 DNA reads TGTGCCAGCACCATCAGGGGTGGTACAGATACGCAGTATTTT. This gives the protein CASTIRGGTDTQYF.

The CDR3 loop reads CASIQQNTEAFF. The CDR3 nucleotides read TGTGCCTCGATCCAGCAGAACACTGAAGCTTTCTTT. The rearrangement joins TRBV30 to TRBJ1-1; D uncertain. V lost 7 bases and J 1 base, leaving 10 bases between the germline ends. CDR1 and CDR2 from the germline V gene are GTSNPN and SVGIG (reference sequence). The CDR3 runs to 12 residues.

As concerns this clonotype: Its ends do not fully match the called genes, so a read error is possible. The J gene is TRBJ1-2, the V gene TRBV29-1, with D perhaps TRBD1 (5 bases). CDR1 and CDR2 from the germline V gene are SQVTM and ANQGSEA. The CDR3 loop spans 14 amino acids. This CDR3 is CGVRKPDGGNGYTF. The CDR3, as DNA: TGCGGCGTCCGGAAGCCGGATGGGGGAAATGGCTACACCTTC.

The chain links TRBV5-1 to TRBJ1-1; no clear D. The CDR3 is 14 residues long. Germline loops: CDR1 SGHRS, CDR2 YFSETQ. Trimming took 4 bases from V and 6 from J, leaving 16 bases between them. The CDR3 DNA sequence: TGCGCCAGCAGCGGAGGAACGGAGCACGCTGAAGCTTTCTTT. Amino acid sequence: CASSGGTEHAEAFF.

This clonotype has a handful of counts. CDR3 sequence (DNA): TGTGCCAGCAGTTATATAGGCGACAGGGGGGTCTACAATGAGCAGTTCTTC. It codes for CASSYIGDRGVYNEQFF. V is TRBV6-5 and J is TRBJ2-1; 9 nucleotides match TRBD1. The trim removed 3 bases at V and 3 bases at J, leaving 9 bases unmatched. Per the germline V gene, CDR1 is MNHEY and CDR2 is SVGAGI. The CDR3 consists of 17 residues.

This chain connects TRBV7-2 to TRBJ2-6, with D possibly being TRBD1 or TRBD2 (5 bases each). This CDR3 is built from 17 residues. Trimming left V 5 bases short and J 0 bases short, with 14 bases between. Germline-derived CDR1 and CDR2 are SGHTA and FQGNSA. CDR3 sequence: CASSKDSGSSGANVLTF. The DNA for the CDR3 is TGTGCCAGCAGCAAAGACAGTGGGAGCTCTGGGGCCAACGTCCTGACTTTC.

This clonotype was picked up a small number of times. The chain has TRBV20-1 and TRBJ2-1, with D maybe TRBD1 (6 bases). The J call is doubtful: the DNA matches TRBJ2-7 better. CDR3 length equals 16 residues. The germline gives CDR1 DFQATT, CDR2 SNEGSKA (reference sequence). CDR3 DNA sequence: TGCAGTGCCGGACCTGGACAGACGATAACCTACAATGAGCAGTACTTC. Residues: CSAGPGQTITYNEQYF.

This clonotype was seen a handful of times. This chain uses TRBV13 with TRBJ1-1; 7 nucleotides agree with TRBD1. Unmatched junction bases numbered 6, after V lost 1 base and J lost 1 base. Germline CDR1 reads PRHDT; CDR2 reads FYEKMQ (reference sequence). The CDR3 has 16 residues. DNA of the CDR3: TGTGCCAGCAGCTTAGATGAGGGGGCTGGGAACACTGAAGCTTTCTTT. It encodes CASSLDEGAGNTEAFF.